The 30 T cell receptor beta chains below come from one sample, sequenced in a study of control samples from healthy donors and cancer patients. Clones were read by immunoSEQ multiplex PCR, and TCRdb kept only the in-frame ones, dropping some. Here the sample spans 120,000 or so clones, about 87% being singletons. The sample comprised blood. Receptor source: a man in his 60s in good health.

This clone appeared a few times. This sequence joins TRBV4-2 and TRBJ1-2, with D perhaps matching TRBD1 (6 bases). V was pared by 0 bases and J by 7 bases, with 12 bases between. Per germline, CDR1 LGHNA and CDR2 YNFKEQ. This CDR3 is built from 14 residues. The CDR3 loop reads CASSQEAGGGGYTF. CDR3 DNA: TGTGCCAGCAGCCAAGAAGCGGGGGGCGGTGGCTACACCTTC.

The chain combines TRBV29-1 with TRBJ1-5, with 9 bases matching TRBD1. Germline values: CDR1 SQVTM, CDR2 ANQGSEA. This CDR3 comprises 14 residues. J was trimmed by 2 bases and V by 7 bases; bases with no gene match: 6. In DNA, the CDR3 is TGCAGCGCCAAACAGGGGGCAGGCAATCAGCCCCAGCATTTT. Protein product: CSAKQGAGNQPQHF.

The chain carries TRBV6-5 and TRBJ2-7; 10 bases are a match to TRBD2. Germline trimming cut 5 bases from V and 3 bases from J; bases unmatched to any gene: 7. CDR1 and CDR2 (germline): MNHEY, SVGAGI. CDR3 length: 15 residues. CDR3 amino acids: CASSRPRLAGYEQYF. As DNA, the CDR3 is TGTGCCAGCAGTCGCCCCAGACTAGCGGGCTACGAGCAGTACTTC.

The chain recombines TRBV5-6 with TRBJ1-3, with D maybe TRBD1 (6 bases). The CDR3 length is 14 residues. Trimming shortened V by 0 bases and J by 4 bases, and 8 bases separated the two germline ends. Looked up from germline, CDR1 is SGHDT and CDR2 is YYEEEE. CDR3 residues: CASSLVQGGNTIYF. The DNA of the CDR3 is TGTGCCAGCAGCTTGGTACAGGGAGGAAACACCATATATTTT.

This rearrangement joins TRBV10-3 to TRBJ1-1; D remains ambiguous. CDR3 size: 15 residues. Germline CDR1 and CDR2: ENHRY and SYGVKD. Trimming stripped 0 bases from V and 10 bases from J, with 18 bases between. CDR3 region: CAISESGSPLIRAFF. The CDR3 bases are TGTGCCATCAGTGAGTCAGGCAGCCCTCTAATACGAGCTTTCTTT.

This sequence joins TRBV6-6 and TRBJ1-3, with D perhaps matching TRBD1 (6 bases). Germline V gene lookup returns CDR1 MNHNY and CDR2 SVGAGI (reference sequence). The length of the CDR3 is 15 residues. V was cut by 4 bases and J by 0 bases, with 10 bases left in between. In nucleotides, the CDR3 is TGTGCCAGCAGTTTGACAGGTCTCTCTGGAAACACCATATATTTT. This translates into CASSLTGLSGNTIYF.

The rearrangement joins TRBV11-2 to TRBJ2-6; D remains ambiguous. V lost 4 bases to trimming and J lost 0 bases, with 7 bases between them. The CDR3 runs 15 residues. Germline values: CDR1 SGHAT, CDR2 FQNNGV. CDR3 sequence: CASSSMSSGANVLTF. In DNA, the CDR3 is TGTGCCAGCAGCTCCATGTCCTCTGGGGCCAACGTCCTGACTTTC.

J is TRBJ1-6 and V is TRBV6-5, with D perhaps matching TRBD1 (5 bases). Trimming left V 0 bases short and J 5 bases short, with 5 bases between. Germline V CDR1 and CDR2: MNHEY, SVGAGI. The CDR3 extends over 14 amino acids. The CDR3 region is CASSYSGDNSPLHF. As DNA, the CDR3 is TGTGCCAGCAGTTACTCAGGGGATAATTCACCCCTCCACTTT.

The J gene is TRBJ1-1, the V gene TRBV4-3; D ambiguous. The CDR3 has 14 amino acids. Germline V gene lookup returns CDR1 LGHNA and CDR2 YSLEER. Trimming took 1 base from V and 7 from J, leaving 13 bases between them. The CDR3 nucleotides are TGCGCCAGCAGCCAAGGACGAGGACTGGGTGAAGCTTTCTTT. This gives the protein CASSQGRGLGEAFF.

The chain uses TRBV11-2 and TRBJ2-2; D is unresolved. The CDR3 has 15 residues. Trimming removed 4 bases from V and 1 base from J, with 10 bases in between. CDR1 and CDR2 from the germline V gene are SGHAT and FQNNGV. CDR3 nucleotides: TGTGCCAGCAGCTCTAAAGGCATGAACACCGGGGAGCTGTTTTTT. Its translation: CASSSKGMNTGELFF.

This rearrangement joins TRBV18 to TRBJ2-3; 8 bases align to TRBD1. CDR1 KGHSH and CDR2 LQKENI come from the germline V gene. The V and J ends lost 0 bases and 1 base, in that order; junction bases with no gene match: 3. The CDR3 has 16 amino acids. CDR3 in amino acids: CASSPPTGQGTDTQYF. In DNA form, the CDR3 reads TGTGCCAGCTCACCACCTACGGGACAGGGCACAGATACGCAGTATTTT.

Written as DNA, the CDR3 is TGTGCCAGCAGTTTGGACAGGGCCGGGGGTGGCGGGGAAGCTTTCTTT. It encodes CASSLDRAGGGGEAFF. The chain has TRBV28 and TRBJ1-1, with TRBD1 matching 8 bases. The germline V gene has CDR1 MDHEN and CDR2 SYDVKM. The V segment lost 3 bases and the J segment 8 bases; nucleotides outside the gene matches: 14. The length of the CDR3 is 16 residues.

V and J are TRBV24-1 and TRBJ1-2; D is undetermined. This CDR3 is built from 17 residues. V lost 8 bases and J lost 1, with 22 bases in between. Germline assignment: CDR1 KGHDR and CDR2 SFDVKD. In DNA, the CDR3 is TGTGCCACCACCTACGCAGGCCGGCTAGGTTATAACTATGGCTACACCTTC. This gives the protein CATTYAGRLGYNYGYTF.

This clone was recorded only once. The rearrangement joins TRBV19 to TRBJ2-3; D possibly corresponds to TRBD2 (7 bases). Looked up from germline, CDR1 is LNHDA and CDR2 is SQIVND (reference sequence). The CDR3 sequence is 14 residues long. Trimming took off 7 bases at V and 4 bases at J, with 15 bases between the two ends. The CDR3 region is CASNVRGAADTQYF. The DNA of the CDR3 is TGTGCCAGTAACGTTCGGGGGGCCGCAGATACGCAGTATTTT.

The chain is built from TRBV29-1 and TRBJ2-7, with TRBD1 matching 7 bases. Per the germline V gene, CDR1 is SQVTM and CDR2 is ANQGSEA. The CDR3 is 13 residues long. V shed 6 bases and J 5 bases; nucleotides not matched to a gene: 10. Written as DNA, the CDR3 is TGCAGCGTAAAGGACAGGTCGTTGAACGAGCAGTACTTC. Protein: CSVKDRSLNEQYF.

The chain carries TRBV3-1 (or the pseudogene TRBV3-2) and TRBJ1-3; D is unclear. The CDR3 runs to 15 residues. Trimming removed 0 bases from V and 1 base from J, with 7 bases in between. Germline CDR1 and CDR2: LGHDT and YNNKEL (reference sequence). The CDR3, as DNA: TGTGCCAGCAGCCAAGATGGCCAGTCTGGAAACACCATATATTTT. It yields the protein CASSQDGQSGNTIYF.

The chain couples TRBV4-1 to TRBJ1-1; the D is unclear. This CDR3 has 12 amino acids. Germline lookup yields CDR1 MGHRA and CDR2 YSYEKL. V dropped 0 bases and J dropped 7 bases, with 6 bases sitting between them. The CDR3 coding sequence is TGCGCCAGCAGCCAAGAAGTGAGTGAAGCTTTCTTT. As protein: CASSQEVSEAFF.

The rearrangement uses TRBV15 and TRBJ1-4; perhaps TRBD1 as D (6 bases). The CDR3 has 14 amino acids. Germline V gene data show CDR1 as LNHNV and CDR2 as YYDKDF (reference sequence). V was cut by 1 base and J by 8 bases, with 11 bases left in between. CDR3 sequence: CATSRVGGREKLFF. The CDR3 DNA sequence: TGTGCCACCAGCAGAGTAGGGGGTCGGGAAAAACTGTTTTTT.

This clone was observed a few times. The chain has TRBV6-6 and TRBJ1-1; no reliable D call. This CDR3 has 11 residues. V dropped 6 bases and J dropped 9 bases, with 11 bases sitting between them. Looked up from germline, CDR1 is MNHNY and CDR2 is SVGAGI (reference sequence). Here the CDR3 reads CASSAAFQAFF. For the CDR3, the DNA is TGTGCCAGCAGCGCGGCGTTTCAAGCTTTCTTT.

The chain combines TRBV6-5 with TRBJ1-1; D is unclear. The V end was cut by 3 bases, the J end by 1 base, with 6 bases between. CDR3 length: 13 amino acids. Per the germline V gene, CDR1 is MNHEY and CDR2 is SVGAGI. The CDR3 coding sequence is TGTGCCAGCAGTTATTCGCAGAACACTGAAGCTTTCTTT. It yields the protein CASSYSQNTEAFF.

This sequence joins TRBV25-1 and TRBJ2-2; D might be TRBD1 or TRBD2, each matching 7 bases. From germline, CDR1 is MGHDK and CDR2 SYGVNS. With 4 bases removed from V and 4 bases from J, the gap between germline ends came to 10 bases. The CDR3 totals 14 residues. CDR3 DNA: TGTGCCAGCAGTGCAGGGGGGGGCACCGGGGAGCTGTTTTTT. This encodes CASSAGGGTGELFF.

This clone was seen only a few times. The V call is TRBV11-2, the J call TRBJ1-3, with a tentative D call TRBD1 (6 bases). The CDR3 runs 18 residues. Trimming took 3 bases from V and 0 from J, leaving 18 bases between them. CDR1 SGHAT and CDR2 FQNNGV come from the germline V gene. In DNA form, the CDR3 reads TGTGCCAGCAGCTTCGGCCGGACCCCAGGGGCCTCTGGAAACACCATATATTTT. This translates into CASSFGRTPGASGNTIYF.

Notes on this clone: At one boundary the junction diverges from the germline segment, which might be a read error. V and J are TRBV11-2 and TRBJ1-2; 11 bases match TRBD1. Germline V gene sequence: CDR1 SGHAT, CDR2 FQNNGV. The CDR3 runs 15 residues. For the CDR3, the DNA is TGTGCCAGCAGCTTAGTCGGTGGACAGGGGGCTCGGAACTACTTC. Protein sequence: CASSLVGGQGARNYF.

The chain has TRBV2 and TRBJ1-2; TRBD1 matches at 11 bases. The CDR3 is 17 residues long. Germline CDR1 is SNHLY and CDR2 is FYNNEI. J was trimmed by 4 bases and V by 2 bases; bases with no gene match: 9. The CDR3 loop reads CASSEIPGTGGTYGYTF. The CDR3 bases are TGTGCCAGCAGTGAAATCCCGGGGACAGGGGGAACCTATGGCTACACCTTC.

The table lists this clone with a count of one. The genes are TRBV7-3 and TRBJ2-3; TRBD2 might be the D (5 bases). The germline V gene encodes CDR1 SGHTA and CDR2 FQGTGA. The V end lost 5 bases, the J end lost 6 bases, and 12 bases lay between the germline ends. The CDR3 spans 13 residues. The CDR3 DNA follows: TGTGCCAGCAGCAAAGCGGTCTCGGATACGCAGTATTTT. Amino acids: CASSKAVSDTQYF.

J is TRBJ1-1 and V is TRBV9, with D possibly TRBD1 on 6 matching bases. This CDR3 region has 17 residues. The V and J ends lost 0 bases and 3 bases respectively, with 18 bases between them. Per germline, CDR1 SGDLS and CDR2 YYNGEE. CDR3 DNA sequence: TGTGCCAGCAGCGTAGCATCCCGGGGGCAGAGAGACACTGAAGCTTTCTTT. Residues: CASSVASRGQRDTEAFF.

For this clone: Other DNA sequences in this sample translate to the same CDR3. The rearrangement uses TRBV28 and TRBJ2-7; TRBD1 is a possible D gene (5 bases). Germline loops: CDR1 MDHEN, CDR2 SYDVKM. The V end was cut by 3 bases, the J end by 2 bases, with 5 bases between. The CDR3 loop spans 12 amino acids. The CDR3 DNA is TGTGCCAGCAGTTTGACAGCCTACGAGCAGTACTTC. Its protein is CASSLTAYEQYF.

The rearrangement links TRBV28 to TRBJ2-4; 8 bases fit TRBD1. CDR1 is MDHEN, CDR2 SYDVKM, per germline. The trim removed 7 bases at V and 6 bases at J, leaving 5 bases unmatched. This CDR3 contains 13 residues. CDR3 nucleotides: TGTGCCAGCATTTCCACAGGGGGAAACATTCAGTACTTC. Translated, it gives CASISTGGNIQYF.

This clone occurred a few times. The V gene is TRBV30, the J gene TRBJ1-1, with TRBD1 identical over 8 bases. V shed 2 bases, J shed 5 bases, and the junction held 7 bases outside the gene matches. CDR3 length equals 14 residues. The germline V gene encodes CDR1 GTSNPN and CDR2 SVGIG (reference sequence). In DNA form, the CDR3 reads TGTGCCTGGAGTCTCCAGGGGGCTGGTACTGAAGCTTTCTTT. Its protein product is CAWSLQGAGTEAFF.

This rearrangement joins TRBV12-3 or TRBV12-4 to TRBJ2-2; D unresolved. CDR3 length: 11 residues. V shed 3 bases and J shed 7 bases, with 3 bases lying between them. The CDR3 protein is CASSFVGELFF. Here the CDR3 DNA reads TGTGCCAGCAGTTTTGTCGGGGAGCTGTTTTTT.